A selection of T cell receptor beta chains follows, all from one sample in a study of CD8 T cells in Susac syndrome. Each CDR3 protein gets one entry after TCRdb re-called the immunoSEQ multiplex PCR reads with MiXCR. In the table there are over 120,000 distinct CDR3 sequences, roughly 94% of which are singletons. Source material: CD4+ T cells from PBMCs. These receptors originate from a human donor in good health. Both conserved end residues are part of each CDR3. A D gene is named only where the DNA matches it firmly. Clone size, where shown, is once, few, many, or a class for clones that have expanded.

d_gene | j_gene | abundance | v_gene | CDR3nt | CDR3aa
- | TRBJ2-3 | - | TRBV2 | TGTGCCAGCAGTGAAGATTGGGCGGATACGCAGTATTTT | CASSEDWADTQYF
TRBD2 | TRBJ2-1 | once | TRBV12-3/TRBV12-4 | TGTGCCAGCAGTGCCGGGACTAGCGGGAGTTTTGAGCAGTTCTTC | CASSAGTSGSFEQFF
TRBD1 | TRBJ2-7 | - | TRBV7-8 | TGTGCCAGCAGCCAATCCCAGGGGGTCCGCGAGCAGTACTTC | CASSQSQGVREQYF
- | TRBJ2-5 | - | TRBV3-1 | TGTGCCAGCAGCCAAGACCCGGAGACCCAGTACTTC | CASSQDPETQYF
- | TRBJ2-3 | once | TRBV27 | TGTGCCAGCAGTTTAACCCCTTCGGGCTTAACTAGCACAGATACGCAGTATTTT | CASSLTPSGLTSTDTQYF
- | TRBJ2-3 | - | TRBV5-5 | TGTGCCAGCAGCTTGGGGGCCTCAGATACGCAGTATTTT | CASSLGASDTQYF
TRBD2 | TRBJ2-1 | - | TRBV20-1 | TGCAGTGCTATCAGCGGGAGCTCCTACAATGAGCAGTTCTTC | CSAISGSSYNEQFF
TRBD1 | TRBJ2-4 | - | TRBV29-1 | TGCAGCGTCGGGACAGACAAAAACATTCAGTACTTC | CSVGTDKNIQYF
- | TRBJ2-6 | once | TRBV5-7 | TGTGCCAGCCAATCTCGTCTTGCGTACAAAAGTCGGGCCAACGTCCTGACTTTC | CASQSRLAYKSRANVLTF
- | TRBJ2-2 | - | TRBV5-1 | TGCGCCAGCAGTAAGGACACCGGGGAGCTGTTTTTT | CASSKDTGELFF
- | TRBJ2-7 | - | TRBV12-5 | TGTGCTAGTGGTTTGTCCGGCCCCCACGAGCAGTACTTC | CASGLSGPHEQYF